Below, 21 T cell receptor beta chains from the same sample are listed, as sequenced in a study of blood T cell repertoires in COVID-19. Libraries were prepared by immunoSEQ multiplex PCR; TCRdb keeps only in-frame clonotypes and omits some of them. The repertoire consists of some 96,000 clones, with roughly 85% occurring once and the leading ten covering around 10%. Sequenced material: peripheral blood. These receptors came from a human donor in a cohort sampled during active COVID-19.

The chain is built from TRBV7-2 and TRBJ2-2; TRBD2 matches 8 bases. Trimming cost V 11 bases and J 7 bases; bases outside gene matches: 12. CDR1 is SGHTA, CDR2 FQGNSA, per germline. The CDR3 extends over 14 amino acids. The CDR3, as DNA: TGTGCCTCCACGCAGCGGGGGTTTGTCGGGGAGCTGTTTTTT. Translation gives CASTQRGFVGELFF.

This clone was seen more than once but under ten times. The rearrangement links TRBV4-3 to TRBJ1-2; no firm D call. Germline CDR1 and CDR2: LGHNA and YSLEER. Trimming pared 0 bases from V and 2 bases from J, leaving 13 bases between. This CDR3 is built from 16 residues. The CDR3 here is CASSQDLLRGNYGYTF. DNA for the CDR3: TGCGCCAGCAGCCAAGATCTTCTACGGGGAAACTATGGCTACACCTTC.

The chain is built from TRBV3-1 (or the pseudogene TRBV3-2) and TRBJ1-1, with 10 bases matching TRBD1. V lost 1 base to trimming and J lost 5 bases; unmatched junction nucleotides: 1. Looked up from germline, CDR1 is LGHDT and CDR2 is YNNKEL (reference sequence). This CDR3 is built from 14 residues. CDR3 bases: TGTGCCAGCAGCCAAGTGGACAGGGGGACTGAAGCTTTCTTT. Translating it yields CASSQVDRGTEAFF.

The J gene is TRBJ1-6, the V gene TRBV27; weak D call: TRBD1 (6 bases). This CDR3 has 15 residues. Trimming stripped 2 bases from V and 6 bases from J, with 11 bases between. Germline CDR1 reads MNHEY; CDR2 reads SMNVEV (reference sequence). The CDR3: CASSLVSGVNSPLHF. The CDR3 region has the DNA TGTGCCAGCAGTTTAGTGTCAGGGGTTAATTCACCCCTCCACTTT.

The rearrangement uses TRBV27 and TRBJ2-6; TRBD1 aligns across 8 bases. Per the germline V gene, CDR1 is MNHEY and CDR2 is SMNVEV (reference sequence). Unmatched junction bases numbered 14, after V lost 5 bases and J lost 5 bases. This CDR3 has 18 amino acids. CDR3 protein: CASSSGQGRSKRANVLTF. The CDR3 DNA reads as TGTGCCAGCAGTAGCGGACAGGGACGATCTAAAAGGGCCAACGTCCTGACTTTC.

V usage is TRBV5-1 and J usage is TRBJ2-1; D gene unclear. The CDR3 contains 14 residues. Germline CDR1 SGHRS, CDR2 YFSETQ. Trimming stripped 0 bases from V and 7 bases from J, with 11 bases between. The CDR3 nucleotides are TGCGCCAGCAGCTTGGATACTGGTTTAAATGAGCAGTTCTTC. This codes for CASSLDTGLNEQFF.

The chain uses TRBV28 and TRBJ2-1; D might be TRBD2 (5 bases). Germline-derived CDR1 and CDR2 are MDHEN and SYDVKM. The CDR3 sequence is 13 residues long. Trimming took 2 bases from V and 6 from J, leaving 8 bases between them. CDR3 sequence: CASSLPGSNEQFF. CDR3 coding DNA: TGTGCCAGCAGTTTACCGGGGAGCAATGAGCAGTTCTTC.

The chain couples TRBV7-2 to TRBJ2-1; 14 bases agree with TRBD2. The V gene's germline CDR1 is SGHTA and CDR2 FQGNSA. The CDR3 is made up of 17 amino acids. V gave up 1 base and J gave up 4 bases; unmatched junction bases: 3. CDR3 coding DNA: TGTGCCAGCAGCTTAGTGACTAGCGGGGGGGGATACAATGAGCAGTTCTTC. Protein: CASSLVTSGGGYNEQFF.

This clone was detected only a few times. The CDR3 DNA follows: TGTGCCAGCAGCCGCAGGTACGAGCAGTACTTC. It translates to CASSRRYEQYF. The chain carries TRBV6-5 and TRBJ2-7; no definite D call. The CDR3 consists of 11 residues. V lost 6 bases and J 4 bases, leaving 7 bases between the germline ends. Germline V gene lookup returns CDR1 MNHEY and CDR2 SVGAGI.

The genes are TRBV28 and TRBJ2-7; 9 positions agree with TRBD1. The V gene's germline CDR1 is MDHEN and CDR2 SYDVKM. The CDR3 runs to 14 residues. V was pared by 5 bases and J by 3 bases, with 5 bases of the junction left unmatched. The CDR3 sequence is CASSAGDRDYEQYF. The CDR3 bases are TGTGCCAGCAGTGCCGGGGACAGGGACTACGAGCAGTACTTC.

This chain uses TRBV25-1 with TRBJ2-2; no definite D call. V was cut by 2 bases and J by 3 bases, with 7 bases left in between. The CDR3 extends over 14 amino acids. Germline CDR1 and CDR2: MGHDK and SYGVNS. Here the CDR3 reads CASSELEDTGELFF. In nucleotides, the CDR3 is TGTGCCAGCAGTGAACTAGAGGACACCGGGGAGCTGTTTTTT.

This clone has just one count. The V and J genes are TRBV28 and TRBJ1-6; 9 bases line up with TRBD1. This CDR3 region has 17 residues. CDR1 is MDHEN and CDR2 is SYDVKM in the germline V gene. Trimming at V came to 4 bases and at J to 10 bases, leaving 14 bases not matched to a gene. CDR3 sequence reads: CASSSFRDRASGSPLHF. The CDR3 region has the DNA TGTGCCAGCAGTTCGTTCCGGGACAGGGCTAGTGGATCACCCCTCCACTTT.

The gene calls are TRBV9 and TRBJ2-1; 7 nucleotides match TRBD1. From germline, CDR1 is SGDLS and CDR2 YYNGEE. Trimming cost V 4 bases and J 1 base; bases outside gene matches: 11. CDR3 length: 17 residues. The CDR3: CASSPHPRDSSYNEQFF. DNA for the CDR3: TGTGCCAGCAGCCCCCATCCCCGGGACAGTTCCTACAATGAGCAGTTCTTC.

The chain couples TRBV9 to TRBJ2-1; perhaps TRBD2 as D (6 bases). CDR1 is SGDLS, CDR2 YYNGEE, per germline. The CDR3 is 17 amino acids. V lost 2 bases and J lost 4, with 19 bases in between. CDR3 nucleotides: TGTGCCAGCAGCGTCTATGGCGGGATAAATGGTTACAATGAGCAGTTCTTC. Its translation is CASSVYGGINGYNEQFF.

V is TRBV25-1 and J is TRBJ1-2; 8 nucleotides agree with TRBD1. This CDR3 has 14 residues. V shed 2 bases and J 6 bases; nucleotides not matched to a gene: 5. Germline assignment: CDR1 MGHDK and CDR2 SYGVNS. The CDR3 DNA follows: TGTGCCAGCAGTGAAGGACAGGGTCGTGATGGCTACACCTTC. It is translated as CASSEGQGRDGYTF.

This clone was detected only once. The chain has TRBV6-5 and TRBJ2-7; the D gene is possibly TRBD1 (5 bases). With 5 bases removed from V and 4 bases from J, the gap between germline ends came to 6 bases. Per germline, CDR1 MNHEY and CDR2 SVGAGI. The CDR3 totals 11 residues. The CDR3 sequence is CASSRGYEQYF. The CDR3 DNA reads TGTGCCAGCAGTAGGGGATACGAGCAGTACTTC.

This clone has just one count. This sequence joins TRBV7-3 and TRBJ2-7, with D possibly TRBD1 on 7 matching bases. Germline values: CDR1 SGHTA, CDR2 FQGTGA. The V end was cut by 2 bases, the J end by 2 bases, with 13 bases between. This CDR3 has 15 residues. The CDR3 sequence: CASSLQGGVAYEQYF. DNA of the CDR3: TGTGCCAGCAGCTTACAGGGGGGAGTTGCCTACGAGCAGTACTTC.

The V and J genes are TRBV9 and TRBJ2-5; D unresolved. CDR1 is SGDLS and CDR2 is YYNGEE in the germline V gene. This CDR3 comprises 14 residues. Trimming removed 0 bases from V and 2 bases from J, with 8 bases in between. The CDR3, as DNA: TGTGCCAGCAGCGTAGCTAGTCAGCAAGAGACCCAGTACTTC. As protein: CASSVASQQETQYF. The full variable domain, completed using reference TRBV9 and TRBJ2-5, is DSGVTQTPKHLITATGQRVTLRCSPRSGDLSVYWYQQSLDQGLQFLIQYYNGEERAKGNILERFSAQQFPDLHSELNLSSLELGDSALYFCASSVASQQETQYFGPGTRLLVL.

For the CDR3, the DNA is TGTGCCAGCAGCTTGGAGGTGCAGGGAGGGTACCAAGAGACCCAGTACTTC. Its protein is CASSLEVQGGYQETQYF. The chain has TRBV5-6 and TRBJ2-5, with 7 nucleotides matching TRBD2. Germline V gene lookup returns CDR1 SGHDT and CDR2 YYEEEE. The CDR3 has 17 amino acids. J lost 0 bases, V lost 0 bases, and 8 bases had no gene match. Looking up the rest from reference TRBV5-6 and TRBJ2-5 gives the full variable domain: DAGVTQSPTHLIKTRGQQVTLRCSPKSGHDTVSWYQQALGQGPQFIFQYYEEEERQRGNFPDRFSGHQFPNYSSELNVNALLLGDSALYLCASSLEVQGGYQETQYFGPGTRLLVL.

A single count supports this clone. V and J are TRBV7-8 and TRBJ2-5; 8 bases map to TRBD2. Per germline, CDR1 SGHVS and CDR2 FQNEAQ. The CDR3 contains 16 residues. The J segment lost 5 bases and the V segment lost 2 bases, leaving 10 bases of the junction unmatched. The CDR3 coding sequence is TGTGCCAGCAGCTTACTGGTTGCTAGCGGGTTTGAGACCCAGTACTTC. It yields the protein CASSLLVASGFETQYF.

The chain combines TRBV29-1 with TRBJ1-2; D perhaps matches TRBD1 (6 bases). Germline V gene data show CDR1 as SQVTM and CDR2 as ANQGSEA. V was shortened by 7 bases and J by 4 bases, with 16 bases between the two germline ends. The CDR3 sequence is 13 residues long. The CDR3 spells CSGAHQGTYGYTF. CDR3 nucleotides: TGCAGCGGCGCACACCAGGGGACCTATGGCTACACCTTC.